This TCR beta chain appears in the sequencing data of a study of T cell repertoires in cytomegalovirus infection. Findings of the study overall: HLA-C-restricted CMV-specific TCR beta clonotypes were dominant in the ex vivo response. Carriers of CMV plus the relevant HLA were identified by cumulative public TCR beta family frequency.

This CDR3 spans 15 amino acids. In germline, CDR1 is SGHNT, CDR2 YYREEE (reference sequence). Trimming stripped 4 bases from V and 3 bases from J, with 17 bases between. This clonotype occurred once. Its specificity is unknown. One entry per CDR3 protein, called by TCRdb with MiXCR from the reads. There are roughly 720,000 distinct CDR3 sequences in the sample; 35% to 40% occur only once, and 2.5% to 3.5% lies in the top ten. The source of this sequence is a human donor in good health (CMV status not recorded). Some clones in this sample may be carry-over from other donors' samples. Material for sequencing was PBMCs. This rearrangement joins TRBV5-4 to TRBJ2-7; unclear D gene. CDR3 sequence: CASSGQPNGYYEQYF. CDR3 coding DNA: TGTGCCAGCAGCGGTCAGCCCAACGGATACTACGAGCAGTACTTC.